These 19 T cell receptor beta chains were all obtained from the same sample, sequenced in a study of lymphopenia after photon versus proton radiotherapy. The method was immunoSEQ multiplex PCR; TCRdb's version includes in-frame clones alone and lacks a portion of them. This sample has tens of thousands of clones, with approximately 84% found just once. Sequencing used peripheral blood, obtained from a patient treated with proton-based radiotherapy. The receptors shown here come from a man in his 60s with pancreatic cancer.

The chain carries TRBV30 and TRBJ1-2; no firm D call. CDR1 and CDR2 (germline): GTSNPN, SVGIG (reference sequence). With 0 bases removed from V and 3 bases from J, the gap between germline ends came to 8 bases. The CDR3 runs 13 residues. The CDR3 here is CAWSVTPDYGYTF. The CDR3 DNA reads TGTGCCTGGAGTGTAACCCCGGACTATGGCTACACCTTC.

This chain connects TRBV19 to TRBJ1-2; D is ambiguous. With 7 bases removed from V and 3 bases from J, the gap between germline ends came to 18 bases. Germline V gene lookup returns CDR1 LNHDA and CDR2 SQIVND (reference sequence). This CDR3 spans 15 amino acids. In DNA form, the CDR3 reads TGTGCCAGTACCCCAACATTAGGGCGTTACTATGGCTACACCTTC. Translation: CASTPTLGRYYGYTF.

The chain employs TRBV19 and TRBJ2-5; TRBD2 aligns across 7 bases. The CDR3 loop spans 12 amino acids. Germline V lookup: CDR1 LNHDA, CDR2 SQIVND (reference sequence). V was clipped by 5 bases and J by 5 bases; unmatched bases: 2. The CDR3 DNA reads as TGTGCCAGTAGTCAGCGGGACGAGACCCAGTACTTC. Amino acid sequence: CASSQRDETQYF.

The CDR3 region has the DNA TGTGCCAGCAGCGGGGGGAGCGGCACAGATACGCAGTATTTT. It encodes CASSGGSGTDTQYF. This sequence joins TRBV7-3 and TRBJ2-3; tentatively, D is TRBD2 (6 bases). The germline V and J ends were trimmed by 5 bases and 1 base, with 10 bases remaining between them. The length of the CDR3 is 14 residues. Looked up from germline, CDR1 is SGHTA and CDR2 is FQGTGA. Using reference TRBV7-3 and TRBJ2-3 for the parts outside the CDR3, the full variable domain is GAGVSQTPSNKVTEKGKYVELRCDPISGHTALYWYRQSLGQGPEFLIYFQGTGAADDSGLPNDRFFAVRPEGSVSTLKIQRTERGDSAVYLCASSGGSGTDTQYFGPGTRLTVL.

This clone occurred once. The chain joins TRBV5-1 to TRBJ1-3; D perhaps matches TRBD1 (5 bases). The CDR3 has 15 amino acids. The V end lost 0 bases, the J end lost 2 bases, and 9 bases lay between the germline ends. From germline, CDR1 is SGHRS and CDR2 YFSETQ. CDR3 in DNA: TGCGCCAGCAGCTTGGCAGGGCACCCTGGAAACACCATATATTTT. It codes for CASSLAGHPGNTIYF.

The J gene is TRBJ2-1, the V gene TRBV7-8; 9 positions agree with TRBD1. This CDR3 contains 15 residues. The junction had 8 bases not matched to a gene; V was cut back by 4 bases and J by 7 bases. Germline V lookup: CDR1 SGHVS, CDR2 FQNEAQ. Here the CDR3 DNA reads TGTGCCAGCAGCTACCGCGACAGGGGGGATAATGAGCAGTTCTTC. Translation: CASSYRDRGDNEQFF.

This chain connects TRBV28 to TRBJ2-3, with 9 positions matching TRBD2. Germline V CDR1 and CDR2: MDHEN, SYDVKM. CDR3 length equals 14 residues. The V segment lost 8 bases and the J segment 2 bases; nucleotides outside the gene matches: 5. The CDR3 nucleotides read TGTGCCAGCGTCGCTAGCGGGGCCACAGATACGCAGTATTTT. This translates into CASVASGATDTQYF.

This chain uses TRBV7-2 with TRBJ1-5, with 10 bases fitting TRBD1. This CDR3 comprises 15 residues. CDR1 is SGHTA and CDR2 is FQGNSA in the germline V gene. The V segment lost 5 bases and the J segment 4 bases; nucleotides outside the gene matches: 5. The CDR3 bases are TGTGCCAGCAGCACCGACAGGGGGCGTAATCAGCCCCAGCATTTT. Residues: CASSTDRGRNQPQHF. Based on the CDR3 plus reference TRBV7-2 and TRBJ1-5, the full variable domain is GAGVSQSPSNKVTEKGKDVELRCDPISGHTALYWYRQSLGQGLEFLIYFQGNSAPDKSGLPSDRFSAERTGGSVSTLTIQRTQQEDSAVYLCASSTDRGRNQPQHFGDGTRLSIL.

CDR3 protein: CASTTAPSRTDTQYF. The CDR3 DNA reads TGTGCCAGCACCACGGCCCCATCCCGTACAGATACGCAGTATTTT. V is TRBV6-6 and J is TRBJ2-3; no clear D gene. CDR1 and CDR2 from the germline V gene are MNHNY and SVGAGI (reference sequence). The CDR3 is 15 amino acids. V lost 7 bases and J 3 bases, leaving 17 bases between the germline ends.

This chain uses TRBV6-6 with TRBJ2-1, with D perhaps TRBD1 (6 bases). V dropped 6 bases and J dropped 5 bases, with 20 bases sitting between them. This CDR3 comprises 16 residues. The V gene's germline CDR1 is MNHNY and CDR2 SVGAGI (reference sequence). This CDR3 is CASSHLPGTFNNEQFF. DNA of the CDR3: TGTGCCAGCAGCCACCTCCCCGGGACATTTAACAATGAGCAGTTCTTC.

The chain employs TRBV7-9 and TRBJ2-1, with a tentative D call TRBD1 (6 bases). This CDR3 comprises 17 residues. CDR1 is SEHNR and CDR2 is FQNEAQ in the germline V gene (reference sequence). The ends were cut back, 6 bases at V and 0 bases at J, with 18 bases in the middle. CDR3 DNA: TGTGCCAGCAGATCCCGGGACAACCCGAGCTCCTACAATGAGCAGTTCTTC. As protein: CASRSRDNPSSYNEQFF.

V and J are TRBV14 and TRBJ2-3, with no clear D. Germline-derived CDR1 and CDR2 are SGHDN and FVKESK. The CDR3 has 14 amino acids. The V gene lost 8 bases and the J gene lost 2 bases, with 14 bases spanning the gap. The CDR3 DNA reads as TGTGCCAGCGGATTGGGGTGGGACACAGATACGCAGTATTTT. The encoded protein is CASGLGWDTDTQYF.

This chain uses TRBV5-4 with TRBJ2-5; 9 nucleotides line up with TRBD2. Per germline, CDR1 SGHNT and CDR2 YYREEE (reference sequence). Germline trimming cut 0 bases from V and 5 bases from J; bases unmatched to any gene: 2. CDR3 length equals 14 residues. In DNA, the CDR3 is TGTGCCAGCAGCTTGGGTCTAGCGGGGGAGACCCAGTACTTC. It is translated as CASSLGLAGETQYF.

Only a few counts were recorded for this clone. The chain joins TRBV10-2 to TRBJ1-1; D call uncertain. The CDR3 has 13 residues. The germline V gene encodes CDR1 WSHSY and CDR2 SAAADI. With 0 bases removed from V and 7 bases from J, the gap between germline ends came to 9 bases. CDR3 region: CASSESGGNEAFF. The CDR3 region has the DNA TGCGCCAGCAGTGAGTCAGGCGGTAATGAAGCTTTCTTT.

This chain uses TRBV6-1 with TRBJ2-5; TRBD2 matches at 7 bases. The CDR3 has 13 amino acids. J lost 5 bases, V lost 6 bases, and 6 bases had no gene match. Germline V lookup: CDR1 MNHNS, CDR2 SASEGT. The CDR3 loop is CASRGGPGETQYF. The DNA for the CDR3 is TGTGCCAGCAGGGGAGGGCCTGGGGAGACCCAGTACTTC.

In DNA form, the CDR3 reads TGTGCCAGCTCACCACCGTGGGGACAGGTGGAGACTAGCGCTGACGAGCAGTACTTC. As protein: CASSPPWGQVETSADEQYF. The chain combines TRBV18 with TRBJ2-7; D could derive from TRBD1 or TRBD2 (8 bases each). Trimming removed 0 bases from V and 5 bases from J, with 26 bases in between. CDR3 length: 19 residues. Germline-derived CDR1 and CDR2 are KGHSH and LQKENI.

V and J are TRBV21-1 and TRBJ1-5; whether TRBD1, the table's D call, matches the DNA was not checked. TRBV21-1 is designated a pseudogene. This CDR3 comprises 16 residues. The CDR3 bases are TGTGCCAGCAGCCCGAGGGGGCAGACCCTCAATCAGCCCCAGCATTTT. Protein: CASSPRGQTLNQPQHF.

CDR3 residues: CASSVVGTGVQETQYF. DNA of the CDR3: TGTGCCAGCAGCGTAGTAGGGACAGGGGTACAAGAGACCCAGTACTTC. This sequence joins TRBV9 and TRBJ2-5; 10 bases fit TRBD1. The length of the CDR3 is 16 residues. Germline CDR1 reads SGDLS; CDR2 reads YYNGEE. With V trimmed by 0 bases and J by 2 bases, 4 bases remained unmatched.

The chain carries TRBV7-9 and TRBJ2-5; 9 bases are a match to TRBD1. The CDR3 loop spans 15 amino acids. Germline V gene sequence: CDR1 SEHNR, CDR2 FQNEAQ (reference sequence). V was pared by 0 bases and J by 5 bases, with 4 bases of the junction left unmatched. For the CDR3, the DNA is TGTGCCAGCAGCTTAGCGAGCGGACAGGGGGAGACCCAGTACTTC. It codes for CASSLASGQGETQYF.